This TCR beta chain was identified in a study of T cells after yellow fever vaccination. TCRdb processed the 5' RACE reads anew with MiXCR; each CDR3 protein has one entry. The sample gives hundreds of thousands of distinct CDR3 sequences, 13% of which show up once; around 15% is in the top ten. Germline-derived CDR1 and CDR2 are LNHDA and SQIVND (reference sequence). Trimming pared 3 bases from V and 9 bases from J, leaving 12 bases between. The CDR3 is 13 amino acids. The chain has TRBV19 and TRBJ2-1; D not resolved. The material sequenced was PBMCs, taken on the day of the yellow fever booster vaccination. The origin of this receptor is a man aged 25-45 years who received the YFV17D yellow fever vaccine. This CDR3 is CASSIATFGEQFF. CDR3 DNA: TGTGCCAGTAGTATTGCCACTTTCGGTGAGCAGTTCTTC.